This T cell receptor (beta chain) was sequenced for a study of blood T cell repertoires in COVID-19. Study-level background: PBMCs, B-cell-depleted T cells, or T cells were the source of the cDNA or gDNA that made up the material.

This CDR3 has 16 amino acids. TCRdb keeps only in-frame clones here, not all; method: immunoSEQ multiplex PCR. The table records about 100,000 clones, 75% to 90% of them present only once. The sample consisted of peripheral blood. This chain connects TRBV21-1 to TRBJ2-6; the tabulated D call, TRBD2, remains unverified against the DNA. TRBV21-1 is tagged as a pseudogene. The TCR was taken from a man of 80 years or more with acute or convalescent COVID-19. CDR3 sequence (DNA): TGTGCCAGCAGCCCCAGGCGGGGCTCTGGGGCCAACGTCCTGACTTTC. Amino acids: CASSPRRGSGANVLTF.